This TCR beta chain comes out of a study of CD8+ T cells in alopecia areata. Extracted RNA was reverse transcribed, and the resulting cDNA served as sequencing template. Profiled with immunoSEQ multiplex PCR; TCRdb holds only in-frame clones, not every one. The sample shows around 120,000 clones, around two fifths of them seen only once. The CDR3 totals 13 residues. Losses at the gene ends were 5 bases for V and 6 bases for J; bases not matched to a gene: 6. CDR1 SGHTA and CDR2 FQGNSA come from the germline V gene. The sample comprised CD4+ T cells sorted from blood. The receptor comes from a human donor with alopecia areata. The rearrangement links TRBV7-2 to TRBJ2-5, with 7 bases identical to TRBD2. The CDR3 DNA reads TGTGCCAGCAGCCTCGGACTAGAGAAGACCCAGTACTTC. Encoded protein: CASSLGLEKTQYF.